The T cell receptor beta chain described here comes from a study of graft-versus-host responses after intestinal transplantation. Study at large: Recipients across the board were started on anti-thymocyte globulin induction, then kept on tacrolimus and steroids for around 3 years. General observations from the study: Some GvH clones were seen earlier in gut or blood, suggesting intestinal origin. Graft-donor T cell macrochimerism coincided with high graft-versus-host to host-versus-graft clonal ratios in allografts.

This clone appeared a few times. The CDR3 contains 15 residues. The germline V gene has CDR1 MNHEY and CDR2 SVGAGI. The trim removed 4 bases at V and 5 bases at J, leaving 8 bases unmatched. The repertoire was sequenced with immunoSEQ multiplex PCR; TCRdb's copy has only in-frame clones and lacks some. The table records 9,500 to 15,000 clones, 35% of them present only once. Plates contained some 200,000 CFSE-labeled responder cells and some 200,000 irradiated, violet-dye-labeled stimulator cells. Sorting of proliferating CFSE-low CD3+CD4+ and CD3+CD8+ responders took place after the reaction. This clonotype was sampled from a human patient who received an intestinal transplant. The starting material was alloreactive CD8+ T cells from a mixed lymphocyte reaction culture, obtained before intestinal transplant. Subset indicated: CFSE-low proliferating T cells sorted from roughly 6-day pre-transplant mixed lymphocyte reaction (GvH or HvG direction). The chain joins TRBV6-5 to TRBJ1-2; 9 bases are shared with TRBD1. The CDR3 DNA sequence: TGTGCCAGCAGTTCGGGACAGGGCCCCCTTTATGGCTACACCTTC. As protein: CASSSGQGPLYGYTF.